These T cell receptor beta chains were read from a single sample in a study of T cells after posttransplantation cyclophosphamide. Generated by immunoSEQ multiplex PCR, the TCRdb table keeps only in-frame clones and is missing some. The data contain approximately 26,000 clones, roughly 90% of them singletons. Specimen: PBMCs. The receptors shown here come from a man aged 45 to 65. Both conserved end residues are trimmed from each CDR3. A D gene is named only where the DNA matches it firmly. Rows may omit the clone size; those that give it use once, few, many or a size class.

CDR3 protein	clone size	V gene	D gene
ASSQPGKETQY	.	TRBV6-5	.
ASGTSHYEQY	.	TRBV9	TRBD2
ASSIPSGETQY	.	TRBV19	TRBD2
ASSLAGATNSPLH	.	TRBV7-9	.
ASSLITGAQETQY	.	TRBV6-1	TRBD1
ASSFSAGELF	.	TRBV7-9	.
ASSLAGQGNYGYT	few	TRBV5-5	TRBD1
ASSPLGQGVYIGELF	.	TRBV11-2	.
ASSEAGQGGLLSYEQY	.	TRBV6-1	TRBD1
ASSQDSRGGHY	.	TRBV4-3	.
ASSIDRGYGYT	.	TRBV19	.
ASSYGTGPNSPLH	.	TRBV11-2	TRBD1
ASSQATGTSYEQY	.	TRBV4-1	.
AWNTGGGYT	.	TRBV30	TRBD1
ASSQASGVETQY	.	TRBV5-1	TRBD2
ASKEGGSPTHTQY	.	TRBV2	.
ASEEGARNTIY	.	TRBV28	TRBD1
ASGGGSYT	few	TRBV2	.
ASSLLGGGSSYEQY	.	TRBV7-8	TRBD2
ASSLAMNTGELF	.	TRBV5-6	.
ASSLWQTYEQY	.	TRBV5-1	.
ASKGGTGRSGNIQY	.	TRBV28	TRBD1